This entry features one TCR beta chain sequence. The entry originates in a study of blood T cell repertoires in COVID-19. The data were produced by immunoSEQ multiplex PCR, yet TCRdb's version contains in-frame clones alone and is incomplete. Among fewer than 200,000 clones listed, just under 90% were seen once. The CDR3 covers 14 residues. Germline CDR1 reads ENHRY; CDR2 reads SYGVKD. The V and J ends lost 10 bases and 7 bases, in that order; junction bases with no gene match: 13. Sequencing was performed on peripheral blood. V usage is TRBV10-3 and J usage is TRBJ2-1, with TRBD1 matching 7 bases. The sequence was obtained from a woman aged 70 to 79 with COVID-19, enrolled during active disease. The CDR3 sequence is CATGEGAKNNEQFF. The CDR3 coding sequence is TGTGCCACCGGAGAGGGGGCTAAAAATAATGAGCAGTTCTTC.